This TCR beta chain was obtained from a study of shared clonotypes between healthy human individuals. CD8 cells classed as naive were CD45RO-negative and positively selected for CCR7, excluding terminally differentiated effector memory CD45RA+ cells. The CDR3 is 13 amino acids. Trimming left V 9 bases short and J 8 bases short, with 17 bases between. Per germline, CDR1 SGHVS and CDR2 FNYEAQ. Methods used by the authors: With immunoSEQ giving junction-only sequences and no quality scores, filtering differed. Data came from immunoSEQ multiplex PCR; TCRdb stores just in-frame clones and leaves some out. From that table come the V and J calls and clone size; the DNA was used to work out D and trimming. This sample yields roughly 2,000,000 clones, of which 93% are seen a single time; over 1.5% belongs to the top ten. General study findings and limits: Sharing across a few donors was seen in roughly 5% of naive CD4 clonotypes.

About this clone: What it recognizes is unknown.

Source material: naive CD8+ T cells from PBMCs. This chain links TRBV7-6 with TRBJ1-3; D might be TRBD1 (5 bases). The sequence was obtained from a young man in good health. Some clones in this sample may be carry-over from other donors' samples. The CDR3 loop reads CASRQLLGDTIYF. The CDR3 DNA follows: TGTGCCAGTCGGCAGCTCCTGGGGGACACCATATATTTT. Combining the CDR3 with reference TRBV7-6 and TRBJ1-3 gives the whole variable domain GAGVSQSPRYKVTKRGQDVALRCDPISGHVSLYWYRQALGQGPEFLTYFNYEAQQDKSGLPNDRFSAERPEGSISTLTIQRTEQRDSAMYRCASRQLLGDTIYFGEGSWLTVV.